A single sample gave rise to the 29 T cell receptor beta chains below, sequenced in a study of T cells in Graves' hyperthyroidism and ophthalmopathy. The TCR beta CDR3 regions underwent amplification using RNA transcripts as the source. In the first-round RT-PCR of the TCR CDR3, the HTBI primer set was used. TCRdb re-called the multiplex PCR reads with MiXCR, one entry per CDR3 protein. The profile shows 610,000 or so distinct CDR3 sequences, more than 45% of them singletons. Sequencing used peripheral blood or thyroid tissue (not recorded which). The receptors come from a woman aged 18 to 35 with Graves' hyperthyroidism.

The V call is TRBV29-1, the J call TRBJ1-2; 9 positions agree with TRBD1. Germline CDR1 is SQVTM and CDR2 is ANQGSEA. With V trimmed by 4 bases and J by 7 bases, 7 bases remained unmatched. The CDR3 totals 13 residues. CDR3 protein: CSVGVQGAGGYTF. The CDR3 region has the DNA TGCAGCGTTGGTGTACAGGGGGCAGGTGGCTACACCTTC. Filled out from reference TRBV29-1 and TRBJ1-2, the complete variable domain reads SAVISQKPSRDICQRGTSLTIQCQVDSQVTMMFWYRQQPGQSLTLIATANQGSEATYESGFVIDKFPISRPNLTFSTLTVSNMSPEDSSIYLCSVGVQGAGGYTFGSGTRLTVV.

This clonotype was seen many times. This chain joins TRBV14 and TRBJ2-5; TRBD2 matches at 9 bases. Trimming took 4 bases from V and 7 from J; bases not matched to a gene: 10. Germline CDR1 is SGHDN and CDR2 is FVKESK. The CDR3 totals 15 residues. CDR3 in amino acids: CASSRRLAREGTQYF. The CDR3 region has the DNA TGTGCCAGCAGCCGGAGACTAGCGCGGGAGGGGACCCAGTACTTC.

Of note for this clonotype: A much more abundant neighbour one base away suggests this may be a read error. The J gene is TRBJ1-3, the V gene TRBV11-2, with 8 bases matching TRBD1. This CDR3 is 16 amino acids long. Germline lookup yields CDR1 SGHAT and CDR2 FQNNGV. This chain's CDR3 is CASNQATGAEGNTIYF. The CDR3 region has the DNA TGCGCCAGCAACCAAGCGACAGGGGCAGAAGGAAACACCATATATTTT.

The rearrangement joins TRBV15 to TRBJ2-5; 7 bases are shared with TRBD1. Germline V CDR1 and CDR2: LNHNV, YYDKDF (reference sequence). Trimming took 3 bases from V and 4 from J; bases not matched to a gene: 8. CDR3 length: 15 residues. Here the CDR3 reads CATSRETGSRETQYF. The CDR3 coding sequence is TGTGCCACCAGCAGGGAGACAGGGTCTCGAGAGACCCAGTACTTC.

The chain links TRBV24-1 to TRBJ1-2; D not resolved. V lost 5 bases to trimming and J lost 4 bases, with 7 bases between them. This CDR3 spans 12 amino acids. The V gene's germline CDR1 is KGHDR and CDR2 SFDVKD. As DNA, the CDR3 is TGTGCCACCAGTGTTGGGAGCTATGGCTACACCTTC. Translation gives CATSVGSYGYTF.

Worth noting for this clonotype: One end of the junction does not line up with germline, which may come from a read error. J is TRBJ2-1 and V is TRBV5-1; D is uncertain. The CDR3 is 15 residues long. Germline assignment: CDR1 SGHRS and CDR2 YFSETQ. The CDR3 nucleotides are TGCACCAGCAGCTTGGCGGCTAGATCGTTGGATGAGCAGTTCTTC. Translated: CTSSLAARSLDEQFF.

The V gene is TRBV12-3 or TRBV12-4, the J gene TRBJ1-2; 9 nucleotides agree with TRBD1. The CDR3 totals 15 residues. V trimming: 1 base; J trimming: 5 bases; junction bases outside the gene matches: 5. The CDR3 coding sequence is TGTGCCAGCAGTTTAGGGACAGGGGTGGTTTATGGCTACACCTTC. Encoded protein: CASSLGTGVVYGYTF.

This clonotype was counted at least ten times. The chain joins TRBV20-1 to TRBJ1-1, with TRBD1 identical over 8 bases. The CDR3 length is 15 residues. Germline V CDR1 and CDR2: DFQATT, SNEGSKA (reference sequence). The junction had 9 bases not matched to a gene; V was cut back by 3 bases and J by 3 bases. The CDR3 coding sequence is TGCAGTGCTAGTGCCAGGGGGCTAGGGGACACTGAAGCTTTCTTT. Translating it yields CSASARGLGDTEAFF.

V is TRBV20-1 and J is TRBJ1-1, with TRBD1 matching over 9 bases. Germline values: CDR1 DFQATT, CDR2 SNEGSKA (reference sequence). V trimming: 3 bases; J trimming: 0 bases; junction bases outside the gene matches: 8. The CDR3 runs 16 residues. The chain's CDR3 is CSARSGQGSMNTEAFF. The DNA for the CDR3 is TGCAGTGCTAGGTCCGGACAGGGGTCCATGAACACTGAAGCTTTCTTT.

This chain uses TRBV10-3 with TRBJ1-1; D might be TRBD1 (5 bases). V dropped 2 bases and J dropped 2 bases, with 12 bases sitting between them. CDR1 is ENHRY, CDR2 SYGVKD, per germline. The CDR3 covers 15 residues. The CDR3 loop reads CAISETQGGNTEAFF. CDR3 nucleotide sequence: TGTGCCATCAGTGAGACGCAGGGAGGAAACACTGAAGCTTTCTTT.

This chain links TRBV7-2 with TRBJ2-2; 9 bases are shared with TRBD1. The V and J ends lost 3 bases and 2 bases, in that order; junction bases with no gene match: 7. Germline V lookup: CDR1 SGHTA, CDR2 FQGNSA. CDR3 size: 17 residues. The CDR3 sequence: CASSFGTGTKNTGELFF. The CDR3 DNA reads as TGTGCCAGCAGCTTTGGGACAGGGACCAAAAACACCGGGGAGCTGTTTTTT.

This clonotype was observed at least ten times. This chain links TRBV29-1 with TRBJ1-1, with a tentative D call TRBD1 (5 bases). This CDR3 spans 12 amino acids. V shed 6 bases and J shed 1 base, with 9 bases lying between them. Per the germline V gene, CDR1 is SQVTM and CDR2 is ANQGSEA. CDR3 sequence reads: CSVVGGNTEAFF. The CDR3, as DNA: TGCAGCGTCGTCGGGGGGAACACTGAAGCTTTCTTT.

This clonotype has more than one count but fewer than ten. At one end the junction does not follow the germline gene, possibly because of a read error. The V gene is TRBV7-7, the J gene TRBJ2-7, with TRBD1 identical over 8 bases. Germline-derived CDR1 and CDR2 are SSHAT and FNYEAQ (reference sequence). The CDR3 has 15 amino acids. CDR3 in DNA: TGTGCTAGCAGCCCATCCGGGACAGGTTACAATGAGCAGTACTTC. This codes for CASSPSGTGYNEQYF. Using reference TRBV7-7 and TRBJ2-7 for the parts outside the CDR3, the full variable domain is GAGVSQSPRYKVTKRGQDVTLRCDPISSHATLYWYQQALGQGPEFLTYFNYEAQPDKSGLPSDRFSAERPEGSISTLTIQRTEQRDSAMYRCASSPSGTGYNEQYFGPGTRLTVT.

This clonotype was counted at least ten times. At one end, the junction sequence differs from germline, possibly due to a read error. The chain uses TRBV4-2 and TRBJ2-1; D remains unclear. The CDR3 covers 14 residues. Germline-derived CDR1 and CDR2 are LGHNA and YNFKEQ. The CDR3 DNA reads TGTGCCAGCAGCCAAGATAAGTCCTCCAATGAGCAGTTCTTC. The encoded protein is CASSQDKSSNEQFF.

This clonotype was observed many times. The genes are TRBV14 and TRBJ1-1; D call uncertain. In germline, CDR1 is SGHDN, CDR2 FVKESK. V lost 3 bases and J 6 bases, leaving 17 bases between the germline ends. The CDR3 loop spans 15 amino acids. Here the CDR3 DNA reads TGTGCCAGCAGCCAGGGTAGGAGTCGCCGGTCTGAAGCTTTCTTT. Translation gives CASSQGRSRRSEAFF. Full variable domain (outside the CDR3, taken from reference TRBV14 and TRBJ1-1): EAGVTQFPSHSVIEKGQTVTLRCDPISGHDNLYWYRRVMGKEIKFLLHFVKESKQDESGMPNNRFLAERTGGTYSTLKVQPAELEDSGVYFCASSQGRSRRSEAFFGQGTRLTVV.

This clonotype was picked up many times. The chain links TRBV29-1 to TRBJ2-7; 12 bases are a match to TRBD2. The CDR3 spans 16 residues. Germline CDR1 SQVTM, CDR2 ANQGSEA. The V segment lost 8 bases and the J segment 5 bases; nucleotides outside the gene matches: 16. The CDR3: CSPERLAGGLPNEQYF. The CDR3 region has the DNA TGCAGCCCCGAGAGGCTAGCGGGAGGGCTCCCCAACGAGCAGTACTTC.

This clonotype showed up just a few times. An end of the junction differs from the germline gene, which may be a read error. CDR3 residues: CSAGDPGKGEKLFF. CDR3 DNA sequence: TGCAGTGCTGGAGATCCAGGGAAGGGTGAAAAACTGTTTTTT. The V gene is TRBV20-1, the J gene TRBJ1-4; D is possibly TRBD1 (5 bases). The CDR3 loop spans 14 amino acids. CDR1 DFQATT and CDR2 SNEGSKA come from the germline V gene (reference sequence).

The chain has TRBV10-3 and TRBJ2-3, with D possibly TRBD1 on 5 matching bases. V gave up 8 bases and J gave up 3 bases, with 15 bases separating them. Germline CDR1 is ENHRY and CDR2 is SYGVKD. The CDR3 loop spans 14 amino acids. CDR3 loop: CAIFDGHGTDTQYF. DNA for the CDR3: TGTGCCATCTTCGACGGACATGGGACAGATACGCAGTATTTT.

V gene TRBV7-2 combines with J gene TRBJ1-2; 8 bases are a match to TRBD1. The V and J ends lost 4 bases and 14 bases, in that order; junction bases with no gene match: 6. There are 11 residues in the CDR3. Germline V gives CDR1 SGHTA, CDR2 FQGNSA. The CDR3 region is CASSSGQEVTF. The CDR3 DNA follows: TGTGCCAGCAGCTCGGGACAGGAGGTGACCTTC.

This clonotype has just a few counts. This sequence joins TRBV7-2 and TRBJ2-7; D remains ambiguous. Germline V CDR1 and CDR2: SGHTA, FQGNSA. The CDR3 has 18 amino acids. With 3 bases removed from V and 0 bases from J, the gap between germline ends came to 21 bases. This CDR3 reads CASSLKRTTAAISYEQYF. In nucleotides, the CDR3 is TGTGCCAGCAGCTTGAAACGGACCACCGCCGCAATCTCCTACGAGCAGTACTTC.

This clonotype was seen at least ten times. The CDR3 reads CASSQDRLTGGAETQYF. The CDR3 DNA follows: TGTGCCAGCAGCCAAGACCGGCTCACAGGGGGCGCGGAGACCCAGTACTTC. The chain links TRBV3-1 to TRBJ2-5, with 9 bases aligning to TRBD1. Losses at the gene ends were 0 bases for V and 5 bases for J; bases not matched to a gene: 10. CDR3 length: 17 amino acids. Germline CDR1 reads LGHDT; CDR2 reads YNNKEL (reference sequence).

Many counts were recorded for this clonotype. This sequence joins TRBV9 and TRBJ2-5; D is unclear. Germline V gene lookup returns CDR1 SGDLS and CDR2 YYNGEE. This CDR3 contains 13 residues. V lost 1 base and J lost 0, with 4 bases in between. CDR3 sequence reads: CASSVLDQETQYF. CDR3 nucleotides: TGTGCCAGCAGCGTACTGGACCAAGAGACCCAGTACTTC.

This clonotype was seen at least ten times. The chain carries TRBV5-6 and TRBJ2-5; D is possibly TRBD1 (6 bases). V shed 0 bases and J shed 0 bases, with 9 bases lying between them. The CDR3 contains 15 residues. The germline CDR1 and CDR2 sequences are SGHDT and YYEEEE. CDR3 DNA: TGTGCCAGCAGCTTGGGGCAGGGGAACCAAGAGACCCAGTACTTC. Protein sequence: CASSLGQGNQETQYF.

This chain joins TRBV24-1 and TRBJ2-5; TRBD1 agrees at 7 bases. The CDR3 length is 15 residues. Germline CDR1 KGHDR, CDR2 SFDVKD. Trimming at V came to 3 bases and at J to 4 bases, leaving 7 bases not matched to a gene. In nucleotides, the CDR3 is TGTGCCACCAGTGATACGCTGACAGGGACAGAGACCCAGTACTTC. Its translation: CATSDTLTGTETQYF.

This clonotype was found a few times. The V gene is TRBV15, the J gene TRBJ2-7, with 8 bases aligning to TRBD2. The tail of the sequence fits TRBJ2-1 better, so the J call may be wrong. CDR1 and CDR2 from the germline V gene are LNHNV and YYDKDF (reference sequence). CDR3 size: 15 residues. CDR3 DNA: TGTGCCACCAGCAGATCCCTAGCGGCGGGGGGTGAGCAGTTCTTC. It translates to CATSRSLAAGGEQFF.

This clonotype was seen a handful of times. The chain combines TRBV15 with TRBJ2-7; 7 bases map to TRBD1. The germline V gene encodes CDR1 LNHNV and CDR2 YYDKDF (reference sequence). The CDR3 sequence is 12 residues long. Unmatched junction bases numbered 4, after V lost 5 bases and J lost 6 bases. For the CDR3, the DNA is TGTGCCACCAGCTGGGACAGTTCCGAGCAGTACTTC. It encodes CATSWDSSEQYF.

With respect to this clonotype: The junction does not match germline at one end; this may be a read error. CDR3 bases: TGTGCCAGCCGGCTAGCGGGAGGTAGACCAGATACGGAGTATTTT. Its translation is CASRLAGGRPDTEYF. V usage is TRBV7-8 and J usage is TRBJ2-3; 11 bases are a match to TRBD2. Germline V gene sequence: CDR1 SGHVS, CDR2 FQNEAQ. The CDR3 is 15 residues long.

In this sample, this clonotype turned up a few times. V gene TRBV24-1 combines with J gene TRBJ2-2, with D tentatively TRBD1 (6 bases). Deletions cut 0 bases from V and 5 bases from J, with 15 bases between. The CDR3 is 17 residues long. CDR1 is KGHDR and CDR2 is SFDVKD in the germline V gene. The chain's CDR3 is CATSDLKAGARTGELFF. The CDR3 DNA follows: TGTGCCACCAGTGATTTGAAGGCAGGGGCGAGGACCGGGGAGCTGTTTTTT.

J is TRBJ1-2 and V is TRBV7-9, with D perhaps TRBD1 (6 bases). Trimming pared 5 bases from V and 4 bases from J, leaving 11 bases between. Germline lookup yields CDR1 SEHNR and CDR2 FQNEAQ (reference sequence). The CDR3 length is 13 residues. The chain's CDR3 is CASSQGHIYGYTF. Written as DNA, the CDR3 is TGTGCCAGCAGCCAGGGACACATCTATGGCTACACCTTC.